The 26 T cell receptor beta chains presented below share a single source sample, sequenced in a study of T cells in narcolepsy (dated 2018 in TCRdb). Receptors were amplified or captured by the immunoSEQ multiplex PCR assay. TCRdb took over this immuneACCESS table, retaining in-frame rearrangements with V and J assigned. Such tables are incomplete; in checked studies, under half of the missing clones stem from an unresolved V gene, and the remainder is unexplained. Present in this sample are some 8,000 clones, roughly 60% of which were seen just once. The top ten clones comprise about a fifth of the sample. The sample comprised CD45RA- memory CD8+ T cells from PBMCs. Taken with the paper, the label for cell subset or site translates to: memory T cells sorted ex vivo from peripheral blood. The receptor set was obtained from a human donor with narcolepsy.

This clone has just a few counts. The junction and the germline gene differ at one end; a read error may be behind it. The genes are TRBV7-9 and TRBJ2-7; TRBD1 agrees at 7 bases. Germline CDR1 is SEHNR and CDR2 is FQNEAQ (reference sequence). This CDR3 is 16 amino acids long. The CDR3 region is CASSQDSTGASYEQYF. The CDR3 nucleotides are TGCGCCAGCAGCCAAGATAGTACAGGGGCTTCCTACGAGCAGTACTTC. The full variable domain, its missing parts supplied by reference TRBV7-9 and TRBJ2-7, is DTGVSQNPRHKITKRGQNVTFRCDPISEHNRLYWYRQTLGQGPEFLTYFQNEAQLEKSRLLSDRFSAERPKGSFSTLEIQRTEQGDSAMYLCASSQDSTGASYEQYFGPGTRLTVT.

By sample fraction, this clone is medium-sized (0.01 to 0.1%). This chain uses TRBV15 with TRBJ1-5, with 7 bases identical to TRBD1. Germline V gives CDR1 LNHNV, CDR2 YYDKDF (reference sequence). The CDR3 consists of 14 residues. V shed 1 base, J shed 6 bases, and the junction held 3 bases outside the gene matches. DNA of the CDR3: TGTGCCACCAGCAGAGCCCGACAGGGTCAGCCCCAGCATTTT. Protein: CATSRARQGQPQHF.

This clone was detected only a few times. The chain has TRBV6-1 and TRBJ2-7; D ambiguous. Looked up from germline, CDR1 is MNHNS and CDR2 is SASEGT. V was trimmed by 6 bases and J by 2 bases, leaving 11 bases between them. There are 13 residues in the CDR3. CDR3 DNA: TGTGCCAGCAGCCTGACCGGAGCCTACGAGCAGTACTTC. Its protein is CASSLTGAYEQYF.

The genes are TRBV6-1 and TRBJ1-4; 8 bases align to TRBD1. Germline V lookup: CDR1 MNHNS, CDR2 SASEGT. The V and J ends lost 2 bases and 5 bases, in that order; junction bases with no gene match: 7. This CDR3 has 16 residues. CDR3 amino acids: CASSESVGTGNEKLFF. In DNA form, the CDR3 reads TGTGCCAGCAGTGAATCGGTCGGGACAGGAAATGAAAAACTGTTTTTT.

The V and J genes are TRBV7-7 and TRBJ2-7; either TRBD1 or TRBD2 may supply D (5 bases each). V lost 5 bases and J 5 bases, leaving 13 bases between the germline ends. CDR3 length: 13 residues. Germline V CDR1 and CDR2: SSHAT, FNYEAQ (reference sequence). The CDR3 reads CASSPGAGNEQYF. The CDR3 DNA reads TGTGCCAGCAGCCCCGGGGCAGGCAACGAGCAGTACTTC.

V and J are TRBV30 and TRBJ1-2; possibly TRBD1 for D (6 bases). This CDR3 spans 13 amino acids. Trimming pared 0 bases from V and 8 bases from J, leaving 13 bases between. CDR1 and CDR2 (germline): GTSNPN, SVGIG (reference sequence). The CDR3 bases are TGTGCCTGGAGTGTACTTGGTGACAGGGGCTACACCTTC. This translates into CAWSVLGDRGYTF.

This clone rates as large. The rearrangement joins TRBV18 to TRBJ1-1; D perhaps matches TRBD1 (6 bases). The CDR3 runs to 15 residues. From germline, CDR1 is KGHSH and CDR2 LQKENI. The V end was cut by 0 bases, the J end by 5 bases, with 13 bases between. The CDR3 reads CASSPPGGPWTEAFF. In nucleotides, the CDR3 is TGTGCCAGCTCACCACCGGGGGGGCCTTGGACTGAAGCTTTCTTT.

V and J are TRBV11-2 and TRBJ2-3; TRBD2 agrees at 8 bases. The CDR3 loop spans 15 amino acids. With 5 bases clipped from V and 0 bases from J, the junction kept 4 bases outside the gene matches. CDR1 and CDR2 from the germline V gene are SGHAT and FQNNGV. CDR3 coding DNA: TGTGCCAGCAGCCTCGGGGGGGCTAGCACAGATACGCAGTATTTT. Its translation: CASSLGGASTDTQYF.

The chain links TRBV4-3 to TRBJ2-7; 11 bases fit TRBD2. The J segment lost 0 bases and the V segment lost 0 bases, leaving 1 base of the junction unmatched. This CDR3 is 16 amino acids long. Per germline, CDR1 LGHNA and CDR2 YSLEER. CDR3 in amino acids: CASSQDLAGGSYEQYF. CDR3 in DNA: TGCGCCAGCAGCCAAGATCTAGCGGGGGGCTCCTACGAGCAGTACTTC.

This clone has more than one count but fewer than ten. The same CDR3 is also encoded by other DNA sequences in this sample. The chain uses TRBV4-3 and TRBJ2-7; 8 nucleotides match TRBD2. Germline assignment: CDR1 LGHNA and CDR2 YSLEER. V dropped 2 bases and J dropped 2; count of bases not matched to a gene: 2. The CDR3 is made up of 14 amino acids. In DNA, the CDR3 is TGCGCCAGCAGCCAATTCGGGGGGGCCTACGAGCAGTACTTC. Its protein product is CASSQFGGAYEQYF.

The chain couples TRBV11-2 to TRBJ1-2, with 7 bases lining up with TRBD1. The CDR3 extends over 16 amino acids. V gave up 3 bases and J gave up 1 base; unmatched junction bases: 8. In germline, CDR1 is SGHAT, CDR2 FQNNGV. This chain's CDR3 is CASSFSPRGVNYGYTF. Written as DNA, the CDR3 is TGTGCCAGCAGCTTTAGCCCCAGGGGGGTTAACTATGGCTACACCTTC.

The chain combines TRBV28 with TRBJ1-5, with unresolved D. Trimming stripped 6 bases from V and 1 base from J, with 13 bases between. The CDR3 spans 15 residues. Looked up from germline, CDR1 is MDHEN and CDR2 is SYDVKM. The CDR3 spells CASRMGGVSNQPQHF. The DNA for the CDR3 is TGTGCCAGCAGGATGGGCGGGGTAAGCAATCAGCCCCAGCATTTT.

The chain carries TRBV5-3 and TRBJ1-5; D uncertain. TRBV5-3 carries the ORF label, with uncertain function. The CDR3 contains 19 residues. Trimming stripped 2 bases from V and 0 bases from J, with 21 bases between. For the CDR3, the DNA is TGTGCCAGAAGCTTACCATTGACCCGGATGTGGGATAGCAATCAGCCCCAGCATTTT. Protein product: CARSLPLTRMWDSNQPQHF.

The rearrangement joins TRBV9 to TRBJ2-6; D remains unclear. V was clipped by 0 bases and J by 0 bases, with 4 bases between them. This CDR3 spans 15 amino acids. Germline V gene lookup returns CDR1 SGDLS and CDR2 YYNGEE. In DNA form, the CDR3 reads TGTGCCAGCAGCGTAGTCGCCTCTGGGGCCAACGTCCTGACTTTC. Protein sequence: CASSVVASGANVLTF.

This CDR3 reads CASSLGSGFGAPRTGELFF. CDR3 DNA sequence: TGTGCCAGCAGCTTGGGGTCTGGTTTCGGGGCCCCGAGAACCGGGGAGCTGTTTTTT. The chain employs TRBV7-9 and TRBJ2-2; TRBD1 or TRBD2 may be the D gene (5 bases each). The germline CDR1 and CDR2 sequences are SEHNR and FQNEAQ (reference sequence). V was trimmed by 3 bases and J by 5 bases, leaving 25 bases between them. The CDR3 has 19 amino acids.

V gene TRBV6-6 combines with J gene TRBJ1-2; D is possibly TRBD1 (6 bases). CDR1 and CDR2 from the germline V gene are MNHNY and SVGAGI (reference sequence). Trimming shortened V by 2 bases and J by 6 bases, and 7 bases separated the two germline ends. The CDR3 extends over 12 amino acids. The chain's CDR3 is CASSYAGDGYTF. The CDR3 DNA reads TGTGCCAGCAGTTACGCAGGGGATGGCTACACCTTC.

The chain has TRBV28 and TRBJ2-3; no clear D. The V and J ends lost 8 bases and 7 bases respectively, with 25 bases between them. Germline CDR1 is MDHEN and CDR2 is SYDVKM. The CDR3 runs 16 residues. The CDR3 spells CASHLGPLGQRNTQYF. As DNA, the CDR3 is TGTGCCAGCCATTTGGGCCCGCTAGGGCAAAGGAATACGCAGTATTTT.

The rearrangement uses TRBV5-4 and TRBJ2-1; 10 nucleotides line up with TRBD2. Trimming took 0 bases from V and 7 from J; bases not matched to a gene: 4. The CDR3 totals 15 residues. CDR1 is SGHNT and CDR2 is YYREEE in the germline V gene (reference sequence). The CDR3 here is CASSLEAGGMNEQFF. The CDR3 region has the DNA TGTGCCAGCAGCTTGGAAGCGGGGGGGATGAATGAGCAGTTCTTC.

This clone was found once. This chain's CDR3 is CASSQGTSGYEQYF. CDR3 coding DNA: TGCGCCAGCAGCCAAGGGACTAGCGGATACGAGCAGTACTTC. This chain uses TRBV4-3 with TRBJ2-5; 10 bases match TRBD2. With the DNA end fitting TRBJ2-7 better, the J assignment may be wrong. Germline V gives CDR1 LGHNA, CDR2 YSLEER. The CDR3 runs 14 residues.

This clone was seen a few times. The V gene is TRBV7-9, the J gene TRBJ2-7, with D tentatively TRBD2 (6 bases). V lost 4 bases, J lost 3 bases, and 16 bases lay in between. Germline lookup yields CDR1 SEHNR and CDR2 FQNEAQ (reference sequence). The CDR3 has 15 amino acids. CDR3 nucleotide sequence: TGTGCCAGCAGCTCCATGACGCTCGGGGGCTACGAGCAGTACTTC. Amino acids: CASSSMTLGGYEQYF.

CDR3: CASTRRDSYNEQFF. The CDR3, as DNA: TGTGCCAGCACCCGCAGGGACAGCTACAATGAGCAGTTCTTC. This chain uses TRBV6-1 with TRBJ2-1; 7 positions match TRBD1. The germline V gene has CDR1 MNHNS and CDR2 SASEGT. V was pared by 7 bases and J by 3 bases, with 6 bases of the junction left unmatched. This CDR3 comprises 14 residues.

The J gene is TRBJ2-7, the V gene TRBV2, with D uncertain. CDR3 length equals 13 residues. CDR1 is SNHLY and CDR2 is FYNNEI in the germline V gene. V lost 4 bases to trimming and J lost 0 bases, with 7 bases between them. The CDR3 region is CASSGSGSYEQYF. Here the CDR3 DNA reads TGTGCCAGCAGTGGATCAGGCTCCTACGAGCAGTACTTC.

This clone was found a few times. The genes are TRBV6-5 and TRBJ1-4, with TRBD1 matching 7 bases. The trim removed 2 bases at V and 10 bases at J, leaving 4 bases unmatched. The CDR3 sequence is 13 residues long. Germline V gene data show CDR1 as MNHEY and CDR2 as SVGAGI. The CDR3 DNA reads TGTGCCAGCAGTTACACCTCAGGGGGAAAACTGTTTTTT. Translation gives CASSYTSGGKLFF.

The gene calls are TRBV10-3 and TRBJ2-3, with 7 bases that match TRBD1. Germline CDR1 reads ENHRY; CDR2 reads SYGVKD. This CDR3 is built from 14 residues. V shed 4 bases and J 5 bases; nucleotides not matched to a gene: 6. CDR3 nucleotides: TGTGCCATCAGTGGAAAGGGGGCGAAAGATACGCAGTATTTT. This gives the protein CAISGKGAKDTQYF.

CDR3 DNA sequence: TGTGCCAGCAGTGTCCTCGCGGGGGGCGAGGAGACCCAGTACTTC. Translating gives CASSVLAGGEETQYF. This rearrangement joins TRBV6-1 to TRBJ2-5, with 8 positions matching TRBD2. The CDR3 has 15 amino acids. CDR1 and CDR2 (germline): MNHNS, SASEGT. V shed 4 bases, J shed 5 bases, and the junction held 9 bases outside the gene matches.

The CDR3 region is CATPGTNTGELFF. The CDR3 nucleotides read TGTGCCACCCCGGGGACCAACACCGGGGAGCTGTTTTTT. V is TRBV7-9 and J is TRBJ2-2; the D gene could be TRBD1 or TRBD2 (5 bases each). Germline CDR1 SEHNR, CDR2 FQNEAQ (reference sequence). V was clipped by 10 bases and J by 2 bases, with 11 bases between them. The CDR3 sequence is 13 residues long.